The next 8 T cell receptor beta chains were all read from a single sample in a study of T cell repertoires in cytomegalovirus infection. MiXCR, applied by TCRdb to the reads, yields one record per CDR3 protein. The repertoire holds roughly 730,000 distinct CDR3 sequences, with roughly 30% as singletons. Antigens for these TCRs are unknown. The sample here was cultured PBMCs, taken from culture after CMV antigen stimulation. These receptors were obtained from a human donor in good health (CMV status not recorded). Some clones in this sample may be carry-over from other donors' samples.

At least ten counts were recorded for this clonotype. The gene calls are TRBV7-8 and TRBJ1-1, with TRBD1 matching 7 bases. The V gene's germline CDR1 is SGHVS and CDR2 FQNEAQ. CDR3 length: 13 amino acids. The V gene end was trimmed by 4 bases and the J gene end by 6 bases; junction bases not matched to a gene: 5. CDR3 protein: CASSWDSIAEAFF. The CDR3 nucleotides read TGTGCCAGCAGCTGGGACAGTATCGCTGAAGCTTTCTTT.

This clonotype was seen more than once but under ten times. This chain uses TRBV6-5 with TRBJ2-7; 7 bases line up with TRBD1. CDR1 and CDR2 (germline): MNHEY, SVGAGI. V lost 6 bases to trimming and J lost 7 bases; unmatched junction nucleotides: 9. The CDR3 totals 13 residues. CDR3 region: CASRFTGALEQYF. The CDR3 nucleotides read TGTGCCAGCAGATTTACAGGGGCCCTTGAGCAGTACTTC.

This sequence joins TRBV7-8 and TRBJ2-3; D gene ambiguous. The CDR3 totals 13 residues. Deletions cut 2 bases from V and 4 bases from J, with 7 bases between. Germline-derived CDR1 and CDR2 are SGHVS and FQNEAQ. This CDR3 is CASSLFSADTQYF. CDR3 sequence (DNA): TGTGCCAGCAGCTTATTTTCGGCAGATACGCAGTATTTT.

V and J are TRBV5-5 and TRBJ2-1, with 9 bases fitting TRBD2. The CDR3 has 16 amino acids. Germline V lookup: CDR1 SGHKS, CDR2 YYEKEE (reference sequence). Trimming at V came to 4 bases and at J to 4 bases, leaving 9 bases not matched to a gene. CDR3 sequence (DNA): TGTGCCAGCAGCCCCGCCTGGCGGGGGGGGTACAATGAGCAGTTCTTC. Translation gives CASSPAWRGGYNEQFF.

The CDR3 DNA follows: TGTGCCAGCAGCTTTGTGTCTAGCGACCACAATGAGCAGTTCTTC. Translation: CASSFVSSDHNEQFF. The chain links TRBV7-6 to TRBJ2-1; D may be TRBD2 (6 bases). There are 15 residues in the CDR3. Trimming took 3 bases from V and 5 from J, leaving 14 bases between them. The V gene's germline CDR1 is SGHVS and CDR2 FNYEAQ.

This clonotype turned up a few times. The chain employs TRBV20-1 and TRBJ2-1; tentative D call: TRBD2 (5 bases). V was trimmed by 6 bases and J by 5 bases, leaving 14 bases between them. Germline-derived CDR1 and CDR2 are DFQATT and SNEGSKA (reference sequence). The CDR3 extends over 13 amino acids. The CDR3 spells CSASGSLDNEQFF. The CDR3 DNA reads TGCAGTGCGAGCGGTTCTCTGGACAATGAGCAGTTCTTC.

V gene TRBV12-3 or TRBV12-4 combines with J gene TRBJ2-1; 11 nucleotides match TRBD2. Trimming cost V 10 bases and J 3 bases; bases outside gene matches: 17. The CDR3 consists of 18 residues. The CDR3 bases are TGTGCCACCACTAGGGTTAGCGGGAGGGAAGCGGTCTACAATGAGCAGTTCTTC. Its translation: CATTRVSGREAVYNEQFF.

This clonotype was seen many times. This rearrangement joins TRBV7-6 to TRBJ2-7; TRBD2 matches 12 bases. Trimming at V came to 3 bases and at J to 4 bases, leaving 10 bases not matched to a gene. CDR3 length: 17 residues. Germline V gene lookup returns CDR1 SGHVS and CDR2 FNYEAQ. The CDR3 reads CASSFLPQTSGGYEQYF. CDR3 DNA: TGTGCCAGCAGCTTTCTACCACAGACTAGCGGGGGTTACGAGCAGTACTTC. The full variable domain, with the rest looked up from reference TRBV7-6 and TRBJ2-7, is GAGVSQSPRYKVTKRGQDVALRCDPISGHVSLYWYRQALGQGPEFLTYFNYEAQQDKSGLPNDRFSAERPEGSISTLTIQRTEQRDSAMYRCASSFLPQTSGGYEQYFGPGTRLTVT.